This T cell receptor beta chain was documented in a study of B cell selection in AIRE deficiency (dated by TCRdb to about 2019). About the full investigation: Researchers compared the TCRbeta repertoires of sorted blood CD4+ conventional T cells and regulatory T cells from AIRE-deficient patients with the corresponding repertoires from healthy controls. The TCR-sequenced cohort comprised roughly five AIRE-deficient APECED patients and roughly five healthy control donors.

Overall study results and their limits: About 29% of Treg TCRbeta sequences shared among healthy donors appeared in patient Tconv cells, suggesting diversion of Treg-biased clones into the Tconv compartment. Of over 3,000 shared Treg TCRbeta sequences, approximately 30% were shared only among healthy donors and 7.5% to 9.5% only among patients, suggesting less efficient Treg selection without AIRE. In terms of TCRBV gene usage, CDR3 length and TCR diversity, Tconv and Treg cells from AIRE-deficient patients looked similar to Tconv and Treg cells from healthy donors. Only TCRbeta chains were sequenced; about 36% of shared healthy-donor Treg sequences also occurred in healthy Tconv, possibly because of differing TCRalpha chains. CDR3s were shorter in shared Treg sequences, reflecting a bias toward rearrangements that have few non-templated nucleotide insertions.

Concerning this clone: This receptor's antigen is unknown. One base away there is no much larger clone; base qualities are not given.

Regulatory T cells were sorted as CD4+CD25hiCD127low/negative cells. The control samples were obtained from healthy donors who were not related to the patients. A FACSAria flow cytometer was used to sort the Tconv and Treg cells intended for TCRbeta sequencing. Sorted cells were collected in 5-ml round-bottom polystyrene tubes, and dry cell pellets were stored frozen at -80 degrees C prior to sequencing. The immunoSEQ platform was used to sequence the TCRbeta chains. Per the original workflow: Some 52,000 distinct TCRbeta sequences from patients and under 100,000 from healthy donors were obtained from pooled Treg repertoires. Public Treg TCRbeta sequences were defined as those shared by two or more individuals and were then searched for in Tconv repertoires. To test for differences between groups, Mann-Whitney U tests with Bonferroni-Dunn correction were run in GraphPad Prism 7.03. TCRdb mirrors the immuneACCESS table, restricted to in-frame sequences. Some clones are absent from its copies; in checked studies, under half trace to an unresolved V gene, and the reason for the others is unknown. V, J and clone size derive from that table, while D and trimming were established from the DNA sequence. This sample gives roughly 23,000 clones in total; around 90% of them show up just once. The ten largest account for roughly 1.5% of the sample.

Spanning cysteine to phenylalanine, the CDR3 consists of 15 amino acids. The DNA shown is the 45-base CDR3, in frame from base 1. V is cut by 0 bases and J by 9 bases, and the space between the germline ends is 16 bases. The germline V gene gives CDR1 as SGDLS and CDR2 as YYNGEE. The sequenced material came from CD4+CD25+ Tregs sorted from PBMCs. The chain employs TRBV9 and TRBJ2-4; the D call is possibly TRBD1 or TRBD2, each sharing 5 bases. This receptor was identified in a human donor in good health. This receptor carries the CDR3 CASSVEIGGTAIQYF. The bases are TGTGCCAGCAGCGTAGAAATTGGGGGTACGGCCATTCAGTACTTC.